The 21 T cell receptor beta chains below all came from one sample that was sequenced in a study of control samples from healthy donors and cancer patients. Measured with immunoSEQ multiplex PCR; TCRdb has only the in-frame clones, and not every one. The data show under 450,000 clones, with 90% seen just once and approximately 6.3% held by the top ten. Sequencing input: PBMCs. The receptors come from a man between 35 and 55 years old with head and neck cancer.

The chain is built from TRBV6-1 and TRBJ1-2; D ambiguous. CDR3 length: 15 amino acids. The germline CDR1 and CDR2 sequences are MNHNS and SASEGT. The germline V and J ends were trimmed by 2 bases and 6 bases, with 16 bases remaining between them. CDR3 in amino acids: CASSESGMAQHGYTF. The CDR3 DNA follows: TGTGCCAGCAGTGAATCTGGGATGGCACAACATGGCTACACCTTC.

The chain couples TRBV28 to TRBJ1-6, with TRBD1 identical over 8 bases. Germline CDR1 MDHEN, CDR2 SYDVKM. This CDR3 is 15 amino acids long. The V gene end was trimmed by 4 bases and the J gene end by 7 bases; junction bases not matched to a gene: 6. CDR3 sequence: CASSSGQGKNSPLHF. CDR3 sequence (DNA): TGTGCCAGCAGTTCCGGACAGGGTAAAAATTCACCCCTCCACTTT.

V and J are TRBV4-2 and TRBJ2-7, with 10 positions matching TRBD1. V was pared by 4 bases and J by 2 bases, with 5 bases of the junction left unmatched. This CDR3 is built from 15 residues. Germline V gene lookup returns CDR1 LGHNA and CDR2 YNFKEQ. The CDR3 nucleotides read TGTGCCAGCAGCCTCGGACAGGGGGGGGCCTACGAGCAGTACTTC. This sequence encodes CASSLGQGGAYEQYF.

CDR3 nucleotide sequence: TGTGCCAGCAGTCTTCAGGGAGCCTACGAGCAGTACTTC. Amino acid sequence: CASSLQGAYEQYF. The chain combines TRBV12-3 or TRBV12-4 with TRBJ2-7, with D perhaps being TRBD1 or TRBD2 (5 bases each). This CDR3 spans 13 amino acids. Trimming removed 5 bases at V and 2 bases at J, with 10 bases between.

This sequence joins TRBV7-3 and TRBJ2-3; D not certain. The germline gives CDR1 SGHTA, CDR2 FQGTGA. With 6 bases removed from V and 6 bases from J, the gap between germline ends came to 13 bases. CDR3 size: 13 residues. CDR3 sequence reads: CASSPAPGDTQYF. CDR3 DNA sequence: TGTGCCAGCAGTCCCGCCCCCGGGGATACGCAGTATTTT. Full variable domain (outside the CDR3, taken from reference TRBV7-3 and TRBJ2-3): GAGVSQTPSNKVTEKGKYVELRCDPISGHTALYWYRQSLGQGPEFLIYFQGTGAADDSGLPNDRFFAVRPEGSVSTLKIQRTERGDSAVYLCASSPAPGDTQYFGPGTRLTVL.

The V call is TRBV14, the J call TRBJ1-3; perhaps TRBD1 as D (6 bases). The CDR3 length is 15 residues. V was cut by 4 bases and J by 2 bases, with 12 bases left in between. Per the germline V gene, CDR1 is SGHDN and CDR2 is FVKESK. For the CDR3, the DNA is TGTGCCAGCAGCCCTTCGAAGGGGGCTGGAAACACCATATATTTT. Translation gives CASSPSKGAGNTIYF.

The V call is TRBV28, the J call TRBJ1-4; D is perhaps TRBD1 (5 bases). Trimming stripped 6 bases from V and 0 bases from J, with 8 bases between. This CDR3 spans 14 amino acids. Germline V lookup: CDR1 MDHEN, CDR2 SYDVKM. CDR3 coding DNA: TGTGCCAGCAGGGGGGGAGCAACTAATGAAAAACTGTTTTTT. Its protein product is CASRGGATNEKLFF.

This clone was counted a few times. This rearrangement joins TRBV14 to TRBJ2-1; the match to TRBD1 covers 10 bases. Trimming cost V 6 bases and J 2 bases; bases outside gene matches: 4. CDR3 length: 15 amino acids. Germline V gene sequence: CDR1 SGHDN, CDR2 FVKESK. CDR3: CASSVGTGAYNEQFF. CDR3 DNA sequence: TGTGCCAGCAGTGTGGGGACAGGGGCCTACAATGAGCAGTTCTTC.

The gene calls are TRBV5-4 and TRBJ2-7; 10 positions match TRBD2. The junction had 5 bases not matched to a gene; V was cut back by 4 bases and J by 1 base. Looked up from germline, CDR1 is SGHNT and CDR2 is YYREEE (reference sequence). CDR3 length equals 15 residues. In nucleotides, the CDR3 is TGTGCCAGCAGCCTGCTAGCGGGAGTGTCCTACGAGCAGTACTTC. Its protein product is CASSLLAGVSYEQYF.

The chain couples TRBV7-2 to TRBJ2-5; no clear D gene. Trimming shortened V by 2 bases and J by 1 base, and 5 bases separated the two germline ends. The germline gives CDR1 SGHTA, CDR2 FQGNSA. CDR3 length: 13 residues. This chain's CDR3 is CASSLNPQETQYF. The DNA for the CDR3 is TGTGCCAGCAGCTTAAACCCCCAAGAGACCCAGTACTTC.

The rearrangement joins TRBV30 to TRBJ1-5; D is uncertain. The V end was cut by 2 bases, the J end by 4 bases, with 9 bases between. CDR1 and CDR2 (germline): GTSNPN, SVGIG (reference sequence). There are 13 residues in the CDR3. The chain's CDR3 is CAWSPAGNQPQHF. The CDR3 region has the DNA TGTGCCTGGAGTCCGGCGGGAAATCAGCCCCAGCATTTT.

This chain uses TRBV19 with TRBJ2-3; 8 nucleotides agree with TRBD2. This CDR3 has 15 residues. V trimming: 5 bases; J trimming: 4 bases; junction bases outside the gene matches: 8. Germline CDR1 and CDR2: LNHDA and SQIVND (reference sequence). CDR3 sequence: CASSATGTRADTQYF. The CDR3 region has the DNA TGTGCCAGTAGTGCGACCGGGACTAGAGCAGATACGCAGTATTTT.

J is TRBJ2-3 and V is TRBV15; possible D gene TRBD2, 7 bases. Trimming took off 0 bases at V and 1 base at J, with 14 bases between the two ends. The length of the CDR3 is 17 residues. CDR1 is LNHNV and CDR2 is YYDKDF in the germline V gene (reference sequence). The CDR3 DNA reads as TGTGCCACCAGCAGAGATCAAGGGGGAGGGGGCACAGATACGCAGTATTTT. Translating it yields CATSRDQGGGGTDTQYF.

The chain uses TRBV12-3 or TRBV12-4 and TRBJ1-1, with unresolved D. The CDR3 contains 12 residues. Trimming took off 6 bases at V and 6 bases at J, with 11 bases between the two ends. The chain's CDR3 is CASSPSLPEAFF. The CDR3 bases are TGTGCCAGCAGCCCTTCTCTACCTGAAGCTTTCTTT.

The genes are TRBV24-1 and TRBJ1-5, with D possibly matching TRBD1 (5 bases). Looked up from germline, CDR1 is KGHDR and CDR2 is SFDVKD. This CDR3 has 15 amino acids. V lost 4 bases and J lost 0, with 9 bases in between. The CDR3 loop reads CATSEGHGSNQPQHF. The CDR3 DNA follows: TGTGCCACCAGTGAAGGACACGGTAGCAATCAGCCCCAGCATTTT.

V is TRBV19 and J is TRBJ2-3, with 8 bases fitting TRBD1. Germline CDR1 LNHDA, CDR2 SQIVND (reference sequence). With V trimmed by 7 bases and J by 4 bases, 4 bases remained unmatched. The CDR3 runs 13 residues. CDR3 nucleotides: TGTGCCAGTACTCCAGGGGGCGCAGATACGCAGTATTTT. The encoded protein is CASTPGGADTQYF.

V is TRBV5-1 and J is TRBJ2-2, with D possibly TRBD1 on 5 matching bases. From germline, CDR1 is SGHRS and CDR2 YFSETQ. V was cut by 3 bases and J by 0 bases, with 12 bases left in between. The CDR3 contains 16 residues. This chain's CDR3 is CASSSGMRTNTGELFF. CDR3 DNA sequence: TGCGCCAGCAGCTCAGGGATGCGGACGAACACCGGGGAGCTGTTTTTT.

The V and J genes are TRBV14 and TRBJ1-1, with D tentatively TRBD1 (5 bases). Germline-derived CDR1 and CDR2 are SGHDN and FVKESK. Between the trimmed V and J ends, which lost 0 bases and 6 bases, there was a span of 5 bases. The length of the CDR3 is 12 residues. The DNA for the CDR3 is TGTGCCAGCAGCCAAGACAGGGCTGAAGCTTTCTTT. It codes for CASSQDRAEAFF. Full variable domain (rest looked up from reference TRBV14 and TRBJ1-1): EAGVTQFPSHSVIEKGQTVTLRCDPISGHDNLYWYRRVMGKEIKFLLHFVKESKQDESGMPNNRFLAERTGGTYSTLKVQPAELEDSGVYFCASSQDRAEAFFGQGTRLTVV.

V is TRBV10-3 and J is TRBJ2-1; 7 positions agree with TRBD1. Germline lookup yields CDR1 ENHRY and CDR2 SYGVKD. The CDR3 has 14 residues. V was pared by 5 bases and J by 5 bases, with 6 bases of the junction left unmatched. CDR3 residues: CAISPGTEHNEQFF. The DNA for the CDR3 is TGTGCCATCAGTCCCGGGACAGAACACAATGAGCAGTTCTTC.

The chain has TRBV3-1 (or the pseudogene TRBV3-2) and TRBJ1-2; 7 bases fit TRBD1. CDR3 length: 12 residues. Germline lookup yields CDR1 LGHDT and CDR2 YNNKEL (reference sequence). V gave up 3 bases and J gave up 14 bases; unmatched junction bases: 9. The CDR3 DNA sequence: TGTGCCAGCAGCCACCAGACAGGGTTGGGAACCTTC. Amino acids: CASSHQTGLGTF.

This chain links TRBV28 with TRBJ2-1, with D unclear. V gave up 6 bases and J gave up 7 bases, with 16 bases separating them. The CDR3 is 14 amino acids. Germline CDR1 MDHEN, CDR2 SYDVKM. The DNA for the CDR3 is TGTGCCAGCAGATCTTACCTCGTCGGAAATGAGCAGTTCTTC. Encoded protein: CASRSYLVGNEQFF.